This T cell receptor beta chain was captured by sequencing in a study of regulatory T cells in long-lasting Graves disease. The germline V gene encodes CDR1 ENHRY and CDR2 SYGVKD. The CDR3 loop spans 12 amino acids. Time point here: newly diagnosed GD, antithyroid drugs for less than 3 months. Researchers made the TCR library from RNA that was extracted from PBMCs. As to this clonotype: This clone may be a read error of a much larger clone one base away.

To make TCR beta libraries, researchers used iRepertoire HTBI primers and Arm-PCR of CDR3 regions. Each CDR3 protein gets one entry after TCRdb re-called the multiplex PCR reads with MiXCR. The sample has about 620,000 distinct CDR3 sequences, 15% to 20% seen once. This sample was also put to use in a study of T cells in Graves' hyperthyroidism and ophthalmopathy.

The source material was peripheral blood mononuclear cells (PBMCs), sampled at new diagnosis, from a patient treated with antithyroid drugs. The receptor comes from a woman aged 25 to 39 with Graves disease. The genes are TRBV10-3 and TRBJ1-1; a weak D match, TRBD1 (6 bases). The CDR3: CAVSESLQGAFF. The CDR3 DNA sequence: TGTGCCGTCAGTGAGTCTTTGCAGGGGGCTTTCTTT.